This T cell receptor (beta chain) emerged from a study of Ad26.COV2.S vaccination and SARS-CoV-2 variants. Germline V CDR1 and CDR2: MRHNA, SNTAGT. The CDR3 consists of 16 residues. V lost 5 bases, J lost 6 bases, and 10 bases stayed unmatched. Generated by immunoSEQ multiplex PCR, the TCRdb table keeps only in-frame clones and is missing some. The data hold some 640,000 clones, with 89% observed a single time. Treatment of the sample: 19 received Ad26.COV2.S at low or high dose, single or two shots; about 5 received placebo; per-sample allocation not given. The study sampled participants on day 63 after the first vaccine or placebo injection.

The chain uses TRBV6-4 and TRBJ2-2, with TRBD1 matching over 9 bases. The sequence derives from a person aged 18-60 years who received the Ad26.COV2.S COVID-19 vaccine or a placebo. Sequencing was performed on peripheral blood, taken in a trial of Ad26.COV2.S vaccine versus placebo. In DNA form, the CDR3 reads TGTGCCAGCAGTCCACAGGGACAGGGTATAGCCGGGGAGCTGTTTTTT. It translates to CASSPQGQGIAGELFF.